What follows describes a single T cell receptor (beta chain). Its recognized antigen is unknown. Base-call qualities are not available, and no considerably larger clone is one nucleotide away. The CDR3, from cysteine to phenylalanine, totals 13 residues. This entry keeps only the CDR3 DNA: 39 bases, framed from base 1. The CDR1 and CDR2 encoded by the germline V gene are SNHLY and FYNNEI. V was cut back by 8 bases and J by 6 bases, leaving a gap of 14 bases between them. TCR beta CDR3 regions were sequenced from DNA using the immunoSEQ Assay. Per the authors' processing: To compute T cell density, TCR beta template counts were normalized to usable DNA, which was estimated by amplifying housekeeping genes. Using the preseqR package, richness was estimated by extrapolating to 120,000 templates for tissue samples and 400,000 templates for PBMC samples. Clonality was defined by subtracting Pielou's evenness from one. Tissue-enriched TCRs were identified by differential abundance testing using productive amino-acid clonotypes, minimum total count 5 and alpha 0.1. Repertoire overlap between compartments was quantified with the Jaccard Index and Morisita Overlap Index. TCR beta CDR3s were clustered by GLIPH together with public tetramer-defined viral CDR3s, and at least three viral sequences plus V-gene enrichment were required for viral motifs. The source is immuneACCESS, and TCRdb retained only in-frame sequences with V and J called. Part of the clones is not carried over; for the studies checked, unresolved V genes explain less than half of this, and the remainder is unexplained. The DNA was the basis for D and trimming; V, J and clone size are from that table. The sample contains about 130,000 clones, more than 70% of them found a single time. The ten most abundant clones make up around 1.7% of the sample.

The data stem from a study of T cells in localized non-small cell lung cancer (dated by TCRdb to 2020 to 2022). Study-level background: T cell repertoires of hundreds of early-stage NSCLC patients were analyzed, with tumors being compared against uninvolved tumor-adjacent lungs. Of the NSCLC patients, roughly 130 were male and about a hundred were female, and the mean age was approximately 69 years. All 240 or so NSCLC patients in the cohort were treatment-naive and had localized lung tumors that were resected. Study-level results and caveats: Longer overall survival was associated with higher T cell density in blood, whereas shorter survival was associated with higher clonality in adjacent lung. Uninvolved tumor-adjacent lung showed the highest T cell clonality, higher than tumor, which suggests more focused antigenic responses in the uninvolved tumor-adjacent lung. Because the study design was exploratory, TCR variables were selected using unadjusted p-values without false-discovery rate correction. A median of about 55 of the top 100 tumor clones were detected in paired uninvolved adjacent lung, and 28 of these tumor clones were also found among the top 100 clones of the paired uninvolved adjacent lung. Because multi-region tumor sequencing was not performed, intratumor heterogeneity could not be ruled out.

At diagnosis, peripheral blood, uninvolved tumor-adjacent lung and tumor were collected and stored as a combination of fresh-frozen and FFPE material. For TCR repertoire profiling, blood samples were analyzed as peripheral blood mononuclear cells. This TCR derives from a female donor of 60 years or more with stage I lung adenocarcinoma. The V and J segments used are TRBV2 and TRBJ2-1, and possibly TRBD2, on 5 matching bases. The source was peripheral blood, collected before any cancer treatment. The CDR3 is CASASIDGNEQFF. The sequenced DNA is TGTGCCAGCGCTAGCATCGATGGCAATGAGCAGTTCTTC.